This record looks at one TCR beta chain sequence and its context. Profiled with immunoSEQ multiplex PCR; TCRdb holds only in-frame clones, not every one. The profile shows 65,000 to 80,000 clones, approximately 90% of them singletons. The sample originates from a study of blood T cell repertoires in COVID-19. Study as a whole: The United States, Italy and Spain provided the acute and convalescent COVID-19 samples.

The V and J ends lost 3 bases and 4 bases respectively, with 18 bases between them. CDR1 and CDR2 from the germline V gene are KGHSH and LQKENI. The length of the CDR3 is 16 residues. Sequencing was carried out using peripheral blood. V is TRBV18 and J is TRBJ1-1, with unresolved D. The sequence came from a man aged 50-60 years with active COVID-19. The DNA for the CDR3 is TGTGCCAGCTCACCCCGCCCCTTCCCAGCGTCCACTGAAGCTTTCTTT. Its protein is CASSPRPFPASTEAFF.